A single sample gave rise to the 25 T cell receptor beta chains below, sequenced in a study of CD8 T cells in Susac syndrome. A quantity of about 0.45 to 1 ug RNA underwent reverse transcription using random hexamers. Each CDR3 protein gets one entry after TCRdb re-called the immunoSEQ multiplex PCR reads with MiXCR. Among some 400,000 distinct CDR3 sequences listed, more than 70% were seen once. Source material: CD8+ T cells from PBMCs. The receptors derive from a human donor with multiple sclerosis.

This rearrangement joins TRBV27 to TRBJ1-4; D gene unclear. V was pared by 8 bases and J by 2 bases, with 12 bases between. Germline V CDR1 and CDR2: MNHEY, SMNVEV (reference sequence). The CDR3 runs to 14 residues. DNA for the CDR3: TGTGCCAGCGGCTCGCCGGGTACTAATGAAAAACTGTTTTTT. It encodes CASGSPGTNEKLFF.

This clonotype turned up a few times. This chain connects TRBV11-2 to TRBJ2-5, with 8 bases fitting TRBD2. CDR1 is SGHAT and CDR2 is FQNNGV in the germline V gene. Trimming at V came to 3 bases and at J to 2 bases, leaving 8 bases not matched to a gene. The CDR3 covers 16 residues. For the CDR3, the DNA is TGTGCCAGCAGCTTTAGCGGGATGACACCACAAGAGACCCAGTACTTC. This translates into CASSFSGMTPQETQYF. The variable domain in full, with the rest retrieved from reference TRBV11-2 and TRBJ2-5, is EAGVAQSPRYKIIEKRQSVAFWCNPISGHATLYWYQQILGQGPKLLIQFQNNGVVDDSQLPKDRFSAERLKGVDSTLKIQPAKLEDSAVYLCASSFSGMTPQETQYFGPGTRLLVL.

The chain couples TRBV5-5 to TRBJ2-3; weak D call: TRBD2 (6 bases). Trimming stripped 4 bases from V and 0 bases from J, with 12 bases between. CDR1 and CDR2 (germline): SGHKS, YYEKEE (reference sequence). This CDR3 comprises 15 residues. The CDR3 here is CASSPGDFSTDTQYF. In nucleotides, the CDR3 is TGTGCCAGCAGCCCCGGGGACTTTAGCACAGATACGCAGTATTTT. Drawing the rest from reference TRBV5-5 and TRBJ2-3, the complete variable domain is DAGVTQSPTHLIKTRGQQVTLRCSPISGHKSVSWYQQVLGQGPQFIFQYYEKEERGRGNFPDRFSARQFPNYSSELNVNALLLGDSALYLCASSPGDFSTDTQYFGPGTRLTVL.

V gene TRBV29-1 combines with J gene TRBJ2-5, with D perhaps matching TRBD2 (5 bases). Per germline, CDR1 SQVTM and CDR2 ANQGSEA. There are 12 residues in the CDR3. V lost 3 bases, J lost 4 bases, and 9 bases lay in between. CDR3 protein: CSVDLAPETQYF. The CDR3 DNA follows: TGCAGCGTTGACCTAGCCCCAGAGACCCAGTACTTC.

The V and J genes are TRBV29-1 and TRBJ2-7; D is unresolved. CDR1 and CDR2 (germline): SQVTM, ANQGSEA. CDR3 length: 12 residues. Trimming pared 7 bases from V and 0 bases from J, leaving 10 bases between. CDR3 in amino acids: CSAVLFSYEQYF. As DNA, the CDR3 is TGCAGCGCTGTACTATTCTCCTACGAGCAGTACTTC.

The chain employs TRBV24-1 and TRBJ2-7; either TRBD1 or TRBD2 may supply D (6 bases each). The CDR3 length is 18 residues. Trimming stripped 4 bases from V and 1 base from J, with 22 bases between. Germline assignment: CDR1 KGHDR and CDR2 SFDVKD. The DNA for the CDR3 is TGTGCCACCAGTGAGTTAAGGGGGGAGACACATCTTTCCTACGAGCAGTACTTC. Translating it yields CATSELRGETHLSYEQYF.

This chain connects TRBV20-1 to TRBJ2-3, with no clear D. Germline lookup yields CDR1 DFQATT and CDR2 SNEGSKA (reference sequence). This CDR3 contains 15 residues. Trimming cost V 3 bases and J 2 bases, with 15 bases left between them. The CDR3 region is CSASPDTLATDTQYF. Here the CDR3 DNA reads TGCAGTGCTAGCCCCGACACGCTTGCCACAGATACGCAGTATTTT.

This clonotype occurred once. The chain has TRBV7-9 and TRBJ1-1; 8 nucleotides agree with TRBD1. Germline V gives CDR1 SEHNR, CDR2 FQNEAQ (reference sequence). V lost 7 bases and J lost 3; bases outside the gene matches: 13. The CDR3 totals 16 residues. The CDR3 nucleotides read TGTGCCAGCACCTCAGGGGGCGCCGGATCGGACACTGAAGCTTTCTTT. Translated, it gives CASTSGGAGSDTEAFF.

The J gene is TRBJ1-5, the V gene TRBV6-1, with D uncertain. The germline V gene encodes CDR1 MNHNS and CDR2 SASEGT. The CDR3 contains 14 residues. Between the trimmed V and J ends, which lost 9 bases and 0 bases, there was a span of 12 bases. The CDR3 spells CASCQFNSNQPQHF. CDR3 nucleotide sequence: TGTGCCAGTTGCCAATTCAATAGCAATCAGCCCCAGCATTTT.

The chain recombines TRBV6-5 with TRBJ2-7, with TRBD1 as a possible D gene (6 bases). The germline CDR1 and CDR2 sequences are MNHEY and SVGAGI. With 2 bases removed from V and 5 bases from J, the gap between germline ends came to 16 bases. The CDR3 contains 15 residues. The CDR3 loop reads CASSYSRGSLDEQYF. In DNA form, the CDR3 reads TGTGCCAGCAGTTACAGCAGGGGCTCGCTTGACGAGCAGTACTTC.

J is TRBJ2-2 and V is TRBV29-1; TRBD1 is a possible D gene (5 bases). The V and J ends lost 1 base and 7 bases respectively, with 19 bases between them. This CDR3 spans 16 amino acids. Germline lookup yields CDR1 SQVTM and CDR2 ANQGSEA. DNA for the CDR3: TGCAGCGTTGAAGGTGCAGGGCGCCGGAGTGGCGGGGAGCTGTTTTTT. Amino acids: CSVEGAGRRSGGELFF.

The chain combines TRBV2 with TRBJ1-2; D not resolved. The CDR3 covers 11 residues. With 7 bases removed from V and 8 bases from J, the gap between germline ends came to 11 bases. Per the germline V gene, CDR1 is SNHLY and CDR2 is FYNNEI. The CDR3 nucleotides are TGTGCCAGCACAACGACGGAAGGCTACACCTTC. Translating gives CASTTTEGYTF. The whole variable domain, remainder taken from reference TRBV2 and TRBJ1-2, is EPEVTQTPSHQVTQMGQEVILRCVPISNHLYFYWYRQILGQKVEFLVSFYNNEISEKSEIFDDQFSVERPDGSNFTLKIRSTKLEDSAMYFCASTTTEGYTFGSGTRLTVV.

This chain joins TRBV4-1 and TRBJ2-7; 7 bases agree with TRBD1. The CDR3 spans 14 residues. Germline V gene data show CDR1 as MGHRA and CDR2 as YSYEKL. With 6 bases clipped from V and 4 bases from J, the junction kept 9 bases outside the gene matches. For the CDR3, the DNA is TGCGCCAGCAGTCCCCGGGACAGAAATTACGAGCAGTACTTC. Translation: CASSPRDRNYEQYF.

This chain links TRBV10-2 with TRBJ2-5; the D gene is possibly TRBD2 (6 bases). Germline V gene lookup returns CDR1 WSHSY and CDR2 SAAADI. The length of the CDR3 is 15 residues. V dropped 4 bases and J dropped 5 bases, with 17 bases sitting between them. In DNA form, the CDR3 reads TGCGCCAGCAGTGTAACTAGCAACTTTAGGGAGACCCAGTACTTC. The encoded protein is CASSVTSNFRETQYF.

This chain links TRBV5-6 with TRBJ2-2; D unresolved. The CDR3 sequence is 16 residues long. Germline CDR1 is SGHDT and CDR2 is YYEEEE. V lost 1 base and J 5 bases, leaving 15 bases between the germline ends. The CDR3 sequence is CASSLYWVMETGELFF. DNA of the CDR3: TGTGCCAGCAGCTTGTACTGGGTGATGGAAACCGGGGAGCTGTTTTTT.

Only one count was recorded for this clonotype. The V call is TRBV6-5, the J call TRBJ2-5; 9 positions match TRBD2. After removal of 1 base from V and 4 bases from J, the junction contained 7 bases not matched to a gene. CDR3 length: 16 residues. Looked up from germline, CDR1 is MNHEY and CDR2 is SVGAGI. CDR3 sequence: CASSYYGGGALETQYF. CDR3 in DNA: TGTGCCAGCAGTTACTATGGCGGGGGGGCCTTAGAGACCCAGTACTTC.

The rearrangement uses TRBV6-5 and TRBJ1-1, with no clear D. The V and J ends lost 6 bases and 4 bases respectively, with 15 bases between them. The CDR3 consists of 14 residues. Germline values: CDR1 MNHEY, CDR2 SVGAGI. In DNA form, the CDR3 reads TGTGCCAGCAGCCCTGGACGGTGGGGCACTGAAGCTTTCTTT. Translation: CASSPGRWGTEAFF.

The chain carries TRBV5-4 and TRBJ1-5; D not resolved. CDR1 is SGHNT and CDR2 is YYREEE in the germline V gene (reference sequence). The V end was cut by 4 bases, the J end by 6 bases, with 17 bases between. The CDR3 has 15 amino acids. CDR3 protein: CASSHTGEESQPQHF. The CDR3 nucleotides are TGTGCCAGCAGCCACACGGGAGAAGAAAGTCAGCCCCAGCATTTT.

This clonotype was counted a single time. V usage is TRBV15 and J usage is TRBJ1-5, with TRBD1 matching 9 bases. Germline lookup yields CDR1 LNHNV and CDR2 YYDKDF (reference sequence). V gave up 3 bases and J gave up 1 base; unmatched junction bases: 1. The CDR3 sequence is 15 residues long. CDR3 amino acids: CATSRTGGSNQPQHF. Here the CDR3 DNA reads TGTGCCACCAGCAGGACAGGGGGGAGCAATCAGCCCCAGCATTTT.

The chain has TRBV6-5 and TRBJ2-5; perhaps TRBD2 as D (5 bases). Germline V gene sequence: CDR1 MNHEY, CDR2 SVGAGI. Trimming took off 2 bases at V and 5 bases at J, with 15 bases between the two ends. The length of the CDR3 is 15 residues. The CDR3 loop reads CASSYASGYLETQYF. The CDR3 DNA reads as TGTGCCAGCAGTTACGCTTCGGGGTATCTGGAGACCCAGTACTTC.

The chain is built from TRBV5-6 and TRBJ2-7, with 9 bases fitting TRBD1. The germline V gene encodes CDR1 SGHDT and CDR2 YYEEEE. This CDR3 region has 16 residues. The trim removed 4 bases at V and 1 base at J, leaving 9 bases unmatched. The CDR3 sequence: CASSNLPGQGSYEQYF. The CDR3 nucleotides are TGTGCCAGCAGCAATCTCCCGGGACAGGGTTCCTACGAGCAGTACTTC.

The chain uses TRBV20-1 and TRBJ2-1, with TRBD1 identical over 7 bases. The V gene's germline CDR1 is DFQATT and CDR2 SNEGSKA (reference sequence). After removal of 0 bases from V and 3 bases from J, the junction contained 5 bases not matched to a gene. The CDR3 is 15 amino acids. The CDR3 coding sequence is TGCAGTGCTAGAGAGTGGGACAGAAACTACAATGAGCAGTTCTTC. Translated: CSAREWDRNYNEQFF.

The chain recombines TRBV20-1 with TRBJ1-2, with D possibly being TRBD1 (6 bases). Trimming shortened V by 6 bases and J by 0 bases, and 14 bases separated the two germline ends. The CDR3 is made up of 14 amino acids. Germline values: CDR1 DFQATT, CDR2 SNEGSKA (reference sequence). DNA of the CDR3: TGCAGTGCAGGACAGCCATTCGCTAACTATGGCTACACCTTC. It codes for CSAGQPFANYGYTF.

The chain employs TRBV7-9 and TRBJ2-3, with 11 positions matching TRBD1. Germline V CDR1 and CDR2: SEHNR, FQNEAQ (reference sequence). This CDR3 spans 17 amino acids. The trim removed 7 bases at V and 2 bases at J, leaving 11 bases unmatched. CDR3 nucleotide sequence: TGTGCCAGCATCGCCGGGACAGGGGGTACAATCACAGATACGCAGTATTTT. The encoded protein is CASIAGTGGTITDTQYF.

This chain connects TRBV15 to TRBJ2-7; a possible D gene is TRBD1 (6 bases). V was trimmed by 1 base and J by 4 bases, leaving 14 bases between them. The CDR3 totals 15 residues. Germline lookup yields CDR1 LNHNV and CDR2 YYDKDF (reference sequence). The CDR3 reads CATSRAIQGPYEQYF. CDR3 in DNA: TGTGCCACCAGCAGAGCGATACAGGGACCGTACGAGCAGTACTTC. Full variable domain (outside the CDR3, taken from reference TRBV15 and TRBJ2-7): DAMVIQNPRYQVTQFGKPVTLSCSQTLNHNVMYWYQQKSSQAPKLLFHYYDKDFNNEADTPDNFQSRRPNTSFCFLDIRSPGLGDTAMYLCATSRAIQGPYEQYFGPGTRLTVT.